This T cell receptor (beta chain) was recorded in a study of blood T cells in healthy people across ages. Germline V gene data show CDR1 as LGHNA and CDR2 as YSLEER. The J segment lost 5 bases and the V segment lost 1 base, leaving 14 bases of the junction unmatched. CDR3 length: 18 residues. Drawn from each donor were around 9.1 milliliters of peripheral blood. The authors ran a second PCR of roughly 6 to 11 cycles using a sample-barcoded 5' primer and a J-beta primer mix. The template-switch adaptor, which had 12 random nucleotides, put a tag on each cDNA molecule. TCRdb analysed the 5' RACE reads with MiXCR anew, one entry per CDR3 protein. This table has some 920,000 distinct CDR3 sequences, roughly half appearing once.

The sequence was obtained from a woman aged 60-75 years in good health. The chain links TRBV4-3 to TRBJ2-1; TRBD2 agrees at 7 bases. Sample: blood. CDR3 loop: CASSQGPLWAGVDNEQFF. CDR3 sequence (DNA): TGCGCCAGCAGCCAAGGGCCCTTATGGGCGGGAGTCGACAATGAGCAGTTCTTC.